This TCR beta chain was obtained from a study of T cells of healthy individuals. TCRdb redid the calling of the 5' RACE reads with MiXCR, one entry per CDR3 protein. Of 53,000 or so distinct CDR3 sequences in the sample, about 15% were seen once. Per the germline V gene, CDR1 is SGHTA and CDR2 is FQGNSA. Deletions cut 7 bases from V and 10 bases from J, with 20 bases between. This CDR3 region has 14 residues. V is TRBV7-2 and J is TRBJ2-1, with D perhaps matching TRBD2 (7 bases). The sequence came from a human donor in good health. In nucleotides, the CDR3 is TGTGCCAGCAACATAGGGGGGGCCTCAGACGAGCAGTTCTTC. The encoded protein is CASNIGGASDEQFF.